Below, 25 T cell receptor beta chains from the same sample are listed, as sequenced in a study of blood T cell repertoires in COVID-19. Sequenced by immunoSEQ multiplex PCR; TCRdb stores in-frame clones only, minus some. This sample has nearly 350,000 clones, with around nine tenths found just once. Sequencing was carried out using peripheral blood. Source of these receptors: a woman between 70 and 85 years old with COVID-19, enrolled during active disease.

This chain uses TRBV24-1 with TRBJ1-6; possibly TRBD1 for D (6 bases). The CDR3 contains 17 residues. Trimming removed 4 bases at V and 4 bases at J, with 16 bases between. Germline V gene lookup returns CDR1 KGHDR and CDR2 SFDVKD. The CDR3 loop reads CATSDQRQAFYNSPLHF. Here the CDR3 DNA reads TGTGCCACCAGTGACCAACGACAGGCCTTTTATAATTCACCCCTCCACTTT.

The V and J genes are TRBV7-2 and TRBJ2-7, with TRBD1 matching over 9 bases. Germline lookup yields CDR1 SGHTA and CDR2 FQGNSA. The junction had 4 bases not matched to a gene; V was cut back by 6 bases and J by 1 base. The CDR3 spans 14 residues. CDR3 loop: CASSPDRGSYEQYF. The DNA for the CDR3 is TGTGCCAGCAGTCCGGACAGGGGATCCTACGAGCAGTACTTC.

This sequence joins TRBV27 and TRBJ2-1; weak D call: TRBD2 (6 bases). Germline V gene lookup returns CDR1 MNHEY and CDR2 SMNVEV (reference sequence). This CDR3 region has 15 residues. The ends were cut back, 4 bases at V and 0 bases at J, with 10 bases in the middle. The DNA for the CDR3 is TGTGCCAGCAGTTCCGGGAGTAGCTCCTACAATGAGCAGTTCTTC. Translation: CASSSGSSSYNEQFF.

The gene calls are TRBV28 and TRBJ1-6, with 8 bases lining up with TRBD1. The V gene's germline CDR1 is MDHEN and CDR2 SYDVKM. V was pared by 6 bases and J by 0 bases, with 4 bases of the junction left unmatched. This CDR3 has 16 amino acids. The CDR3 coding sequence is TGTGCCAGCAGGTTTACAGGGGGCTCCTATAATTCACCCCTCCACTTT. Its translation is CASRFTGGSYNSPLHF.

This chain connects TRBV24-1 to TRBJ1-2, with 7 bases matching TRBD1. The CDR3 is 14 residues long. V trimming: 4 bases; J trimming: 5 bases; junction bases outside the gene matches: 6. Germline lookup yields CDR1 KGHDR and CDR2 SFDVKD. The CDR3 DNA reads as TGTGCCACCAGTGACTTCGGACAGGAGTATGGCTACACCTTC. Translation gives CATSDFGQEYGYTF.

This sequence joins TRBV5-1 and TRBJ1-1; D is possibly TRBD1 (6 bases). Trimming left V 3 bases short and J 5 bases short, with 14 bases between. Germline values: CDR1 SGHRS, CDR2 YFSETQ. The CDR3 totals 14 residues. CDR3 region: CASSSEDRTTEAFF. Written as DNA, the CDR3 is TGCGCCAGCAGCTCCGAAGACAGGACGACTGAAGCTTTCTTT. The full variable domain, in which reference TRBV5-1 and TRBJ1-1 provide the parts outside the CDR3, is KAGVTQTPRYLIKTRGQQVTLSCSPISGHRSVSWYQQTPGQGLQFLFEYFSETQRNKGNFPGRFSGRQFSNSRSEMNVSTLELGDSALYLCASSSEDRTTEAFFGQGTRLTVV.

This chain links TRBV11-2 with TRBJ2-1; 9 bases align to TRBD2. CDR1 is SGHAT and CDR2 is FQNNGV in the germline V gene. Losses at the gene ends were 6 bases for V and 10 bases for J; bases not matched to a gene: 13. CDR3 length: 15 amino acids. CDR3 in amino acids: CASSFFGGGAGEQFF. Here the CDR3 DNA reads TGTGCCAGCAGTTTTTTCGGCGGGGGGGCCGGAGAGCAGTTCTTC.

This chain connects TRBV10-3 to TRBJ1-2, with D uncertain. CDR3 length equals 12 residues. Germline CDR1 and CDR2: ENHRY and SYGVKD. V was shortened by 4 bases and J by 4 bases, with 7 bases between the two germline ends. In DNA, the CDR3 is TGTGCCATCAGTGCTCTAACCTATGGCTACACCTTC. Translation: CAISALTYGYTF.

The chain combines TRBV2 with TRBJ2-1; tentative D call: TRBD2 (6 bases). The V and J ends lost 2 bases and 8 bases respectively, with 10 bases between them. In germline, CDR1 is SNHLY, CDR2 FYNNEI. The length of the CDR3 is 13 residues. The CDR3 region is CASSERGIDEQFF. CDR3 DNA sequence: TGTGCCAGCAGTGAACGGGGGATCGATGAGCAGTTCTTC.

Notes on this clone: At one boundary the junction diverges from the germline segment, which might be a read error. The chain links TRBV27 to TRBJ1-2; tentatively, D is TRBD1 (6 bases). Germline CDR1 is MNHEY and CDR2 is SMNVEV (reference sequence). This CDR3 has 8 amino acids. CDR3 sequence reads: CATQGNGF. As DNA, the CDR3 is TGTGCCACCCAGGGGAACGGCTTC.

The V gene is TRBV4-1, the J gene TRBJ1-1, with 9 positions matching TRBD1. This CDR3 region has 15 residues. After removal of 2 bases from V and 4 bases from J, the junction contained 5 bases not matched to a gene. CDR1 is MGHRA, CDR2 YSYEKL, per germline. CDR3: CASSQRTGAATEAFF. CDR3 nucleotide sequence: TGCGCCAGCAGCCAAAGGACAGGGGCGGCCACTGAAGCTTTCTTT.

This clone was counted only a few times. The chain joins TRBV10-1 to TRBJ2-1, with 13 bases lining up with TRBD2. Germline V gene lookup returns CDR1 WNHNN and CDR2 SYGVQD (reference sequence). This CDR3 has 13 residues. Losses at the gene ends were 10 bases for V and 10 bases for J; bases not matched to a gene: 7. The CDR3 loop is CATWTSGGLEQFF. The CDR3 DNA reads TGCGCCACCTGGACTAGCGGGGGCCTAGAGCAGTTCTTC.

The CDR3 sequence: CASGGDSTDTQYF. The CDR3 DNA sequence: TGTGCCAGCGGTGGCGATAGCACAGATACGCAGTATTTT. The J gene is TRBJ2-3, the V gene TRBV2; D is ambiguous. V was cut by 8 bases and J by 0 bases, with 9 bases left in between. The CDR3 spans 13 residues. Per the germline V gene, CDR1 is SNHLY and CDR2 is FYNNEI.

This clone was recorded only once. V gene TRBV2 combines with J gene TRBJ2-5; a possible D gene is TRBD2 (6 bases). The CDR3 sequence is 15 residues long. The germline CDR1 and CDR2 sequences are SNHLY and FYNNEI. Deletions cut 6 bases from V and 9 bases from J, with 23 bases between. CDR3 sequence reads: CASRGRVADLGAQYF. The CDR3 DNA is TGTGCCAGCAGGGGTCGGGTAGCGGACCTGGGGGCCCAGTACTTC.

The chain joins TRBV24-1 to TRBJ2-1; 9 nucleotides line up with TRBD1. Trimming took 2 bases from V and 3 from J; bases not matched to a gene: 10. CDR3 length: 18 amino acids. Per the germline V gene, CDR1 is KGHDR and CDR2 is SFDVKD. The CDR3 region has the DNA TGTGCCACCAGTGATTGGGGGGCGCCGGGACAGGGCTACAATGAGCAGTTCTTC. This codes for CATSDWGAPGQGYNEQFF.

This clone appeared a few times. This sequence joins TRBV7-3 and TRBJ2-3; the match to TRBD2 covers 13 bases. V shed 5 bases and J 2 bases; nucleotides not matched to a gene: 4. There are 16 residues in the CDR3. From germline, CDR1 is SGHTA and CDR2 FQGTGA. The CDR3 DNA reads as TGTGCCAGCAGCCCCGGGACTAGCGGGGCCACAGATACGCAGTATTTT. Encoded protein: CASSPGTSGATDTQYF. Using reference TRBV7-3 and TRBJ2-3 for the parts outside the CDR3, the full variable domain is GAGVSQTPSNKVTEKGKYVELRCDPISGHTALYWYRQSLGQGPEFLIYFQGTGAADDSGLPNDRFFAVRPEGSVSTLKIQRTERGDSAVYLCASSPGTSGATDTQYFGPGTRLTVL.

V and J are TRBV18 and TRBJ1-4; 8 bases line up with TRBD1. CDR3 length: 15 residues. J lost 5 bases, V lost 4 bases, and 6 bases had no gene match. Germline V gene data show CDR1 as KGHSH and CDR2 as LQKENI. In DNA form, the CDR3 reads TGTGCCAGCTCACTTTCGACAGGGGAGAATGAAAAACTGTTTTTT. Translated: CASSLSTGENEKLFF.

The rearrangement links TRBV28 to TRBJ1-1; perhaps TRBD1 as D (6 bases). Germline-derived CDR1 and CDR2 are MDHEN and SYDVKM. CDR3 length: 15 residues. V shed 5 bases and J shed 0 bases, with 13 bases lying between them. This CDR3 is CASSRGGGMNTEAFF. The CDR3 nucleotides read TGTGCCAGCAGTCGCGGGGGGGGCATGAACACTGAAGCTTTCTTT. The whole variable domain, remainder taken from reference TRBV28 and TRBJ1-1, is DVKVTQSSRYLVKRTGEKVFLECVQDMDHENMFWYRQDPGLGLRLIYFSYDVKMKEKGDIPEGYSVSREKKERFSLILESASTNQTSMYLCASSRGGGMNTEAFFGQGTRLTVV.

This chain joins TRBV18 and TRBJ2-3, with D possibly matching TRBD2 (7 bases). V lost 6 bases to trimming and J lost 7 bases, with 20 bases between them. CDR1 KGHSH and CDR2 LQKENI come from the germline V gene. This CDR3 comprises 15 residues. The CDR3 spells CASSDARGGPNTQYF. The CDR3 DNA sequence: TGTGCCAGCTCTGATGCTAGGGGGGGCCCGAATACGCAGTATTTT.

CDR3 DNA: TGTGCCAGCAGTTTTACAGAGTATGGCTATGGCTACACCTTC. Translated, it gives CASSFTEYGYGYTF. The rearrangement joins TRBV2 to TRBJ1-2; no definite D call. Germline assignment: CDR1 SNHLY and CDR2 FYNNEI. This CDR3 comprises 14 residues. Between the trimmed V and J ends, which lost 5 bases and 4 bases, there was a span of 14 bases.

This chain uses TRBV6-6 with TRBJ2-3, with D tentatively TRBD1 (6 bases). CDR3 length: 16 residues. Germline CDR1 reads MNHNY; CDR2 reads SVGAGI (reference sequence). V lost 4 bases to trimming and J lost 1 base, with 15 bases between them. Here the CDR3 reads CASSSTIAGGTDTQYF. The CDR3 coding sequence is TGTGCCAGCAGTTCGACGATTGCAGGGGGCACAGATACGCAGTATTTT.

This clone has just a few counts. This chain joins TRBV2 and TRBJ1-5; D is perhaps TRBD1 (5 bases). Germline V CDR1 and CDR2: SNHLY, FYNNEI. This CDR3 has 13 residues. V was cut by 5 bases and J by 7 bases, with 12 bases left in between. CDR3 in DNA: TGTGCCAGCAGTACTGACAGCGGGCAGCCCCAGCATTTT. It codes for CASSTDSGQPQHF.

The chain uses TRBV28 and TRBJ2-7, with 7 bases aligning to TRBD1. This CDR3 is 13 amino acids long. The germline CDR1 and CDR2 sequences are MDHEN and SYDVKM. V shed 6 bases, J shed 7 bases, and the junction held 9 bases outside the gene matches. This chain's CDR3 is CASRLDRAGEQYF. The CDR3 nucleotides read TGTGCCAGCAGACTTGACAGGGCGGGTGAGCAGTACTTC.

This clone was detected once. The chain carries TRBV7-8 and TRBJ1-2; 7 nucleotides match TRBD1. V shed 5 bases, J shed 6 bases, and the junction held 9 bases outside the gene matches. The CDR3 contains 14 residues. The germline V gene has CDR1 SGHVS and CDR2 FQNEAQ. CDR3 in amino acids: CASSRQGQSHGYTF. The CDR3 DNA follows: TGTGCCAGCAGCCGACAGGGACAGAGTCATGGCTACACCTTC.

This chain's CDR3 is CASMDRYNEQFF. CDR3 nucleotide sequence: TGTGCCAGCATGGACAGGTACAATGAGCAGTTCTTC. The rearrangement joins TRBV9 to TRBJ2-1, with 7 bases matching TRBD1. From germline, CDR1 is SGDLS and CDR2 YYNGEE. V trimming: 6 bases; J trimming: 4 bases; junction bases outside the gene matches: 1. The CDR3 spans 12 residues.